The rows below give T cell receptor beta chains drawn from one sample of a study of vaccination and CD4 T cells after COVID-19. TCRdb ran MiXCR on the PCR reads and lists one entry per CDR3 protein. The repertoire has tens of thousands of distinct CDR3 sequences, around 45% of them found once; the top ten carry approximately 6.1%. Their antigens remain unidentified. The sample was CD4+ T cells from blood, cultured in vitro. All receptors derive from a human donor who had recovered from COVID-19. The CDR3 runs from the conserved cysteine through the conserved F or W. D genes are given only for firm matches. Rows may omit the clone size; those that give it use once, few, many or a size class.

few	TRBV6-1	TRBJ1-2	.	TGTGCCAGCAGGCAAGGGGTTAACTATGGCTACACCTTC	CASRQGVNYGYTF
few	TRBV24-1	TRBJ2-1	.	TGTGCCACCAGTGATTTTCCTAGGGGAGTCGGGGAGCAGTTCTTC	CATSDFPRGVGEQFF
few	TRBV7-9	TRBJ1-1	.	TGTGCCAGCAGCTCGGACTCAGCGAGGTCTAAAGCTTTCTTT	CASSSDSARSKAFF
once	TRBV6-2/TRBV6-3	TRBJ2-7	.	TGTGCCAGCAGTTACTCCTTGGGACATACATCCTACGAGCAGTACTTC	CASSYSLGHTSYEQYF
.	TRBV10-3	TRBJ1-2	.	TGTGCCATCAACCCGGACGGAACTCACTATGGCTACACCTTC	CAINPDGTHYGYTF
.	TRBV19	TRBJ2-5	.	TGTGCCAGTAGTATTGGACAGAGGGAGACCCAGTACTTC	CASSIGQRETQYF
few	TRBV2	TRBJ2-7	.	TGTGCCAGCAGTGAATATAGCCGCGAGCAGTACTTC	CASSEYSREQYF
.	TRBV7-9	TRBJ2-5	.	TGTGCCAGCAGCCTAGGGACGGACCAAGAGACCCAGTACTTC	CASSLGTDQETQYF
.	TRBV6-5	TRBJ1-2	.	TGTGCCAGCACTTATCTCGGGCAGGGGAGGACTAACTATGGCTACACCTTC	CASTYLGQGRTNYGYTF
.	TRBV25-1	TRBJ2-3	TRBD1	TGTGCAAGCCGGGACAGAGCCACAGATACGCAGTATTTT	CASRDRATDTQYF
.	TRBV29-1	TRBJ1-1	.	TGCAGCAGCCTAGGCCCTCTGAACACTGAAGCTTTCTTT	CSSLGPLNTEAFF
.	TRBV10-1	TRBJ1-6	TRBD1	TGCGCCAGCAGTGGACAGGGTAATTCACCCCTCCACTTT	CASSGQGNSPLHF
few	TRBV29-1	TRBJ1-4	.	TGCAGCGCAACTATAAGCTGGACAACTAATGAAAAACTGTTTTTT	CSATISWTTNEKLFF
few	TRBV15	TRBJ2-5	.	TGTGCCACCAGCCCTAAGGGGGGAGCCGGACAAGAGACCCAGTACTTC	CATSPKGGAGQETQYF
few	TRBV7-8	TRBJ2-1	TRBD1	TGTGCCAGCAGCTTACGGTCGACAGGGCAACCTGGAAACAATGAGCAGTTCTTC	CASSLRSTGQPGNNEQFF
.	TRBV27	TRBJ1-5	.	TGTGCCAGCAGTTTTTCCAGGACCAGCAATCAGCCCCAGCATTTT	CASSFSRTSNQPQHF
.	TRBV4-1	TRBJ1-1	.	TGCGCCAGCAGCCAAGTTGCTCTATCAGGTAACACTGAAGCTTTCTTT	CASSQVALSGNTEAFF
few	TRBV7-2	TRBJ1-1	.	TGTGCCAGCAGCTTAAGCGCGGGGGAAGCTTTCTTT	CASSLSAGEAFF
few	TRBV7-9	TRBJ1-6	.	TGTGCCAGCAGCTTATTAGGAAATTCGAGGGGCCCGAATAATTCACCCCTCCACTTT	CASSLLGNSRGPNNSPLHF
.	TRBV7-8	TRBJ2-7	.	TGTGCCAGCAGCTTATCCGGGGGGCGGGCCGAGCAGTACTTC	CASSLSGGRAEQYF
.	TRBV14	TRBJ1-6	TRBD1	TGTGCCAGCAGCCGGGACAGGGACTCACCCCTCCACTTT	CASSRDRDSPLHF
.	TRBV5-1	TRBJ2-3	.	TGCGCCAGCAGCTTGGACCTCGTAGGTACGCAGTATTTT	CASSLDLVGTQYF
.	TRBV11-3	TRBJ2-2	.	TGTGCCAGCAGCTTACCCCTCGACAGCAGGAACACCGGGGAGCTGTTTTTT	CASSLPLDSRNTGELFF
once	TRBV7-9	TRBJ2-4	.	TGTGCCAGCAGCTCCTATTCCACTGCGAAATTTCAAAACATTCAGTACTTC	CASSSYSTAKFQNIQYF
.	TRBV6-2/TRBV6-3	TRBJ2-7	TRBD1	TGTGCCAGCAGTGACAACAGGGGGCGGCAGTACTTC	CASSDNRGRQYF
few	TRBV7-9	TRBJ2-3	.	TGTGCCAGCAGCTTCCGGGCAGATACGCAGTATTTT	CASSFRADTQYF